These 30 T cell receptor beta chains were all obtained from the same sample, sequenced in a study of T cell responses to AZD1222 COVID-19 vaccine. Assay: immunoSEQ multiplex PCR; the TCRdb copy retains only in-frame clones and omits some. Found here are over 110,000 clones, around 93% of them singletons; the top ten hold around 5.4%. The specimen comprised peripheral blood, sampled on day 0 of AZD1222 vaccination. The receptor source for this set is an adult in good health.

V and J are TRBV7-9 and TRBJ1-1; no firm D call. Per germline, CDR1 SEHNR and CDR2 FQNEAQ (reference sequence). V was pared by 0 bases and J by 6 bases, with 11 bases between. The CDR3 spans 14 residues. Written as DNA, the CDR3 is TGTGCCAGCAGCTTAGCAGGCGGAGCGGCTGAAGCTTTCTTT. Translation gives CASSLAGGAAEAFF.

This chain links TRBV7-9 with TRBJ2-1; 8 nucleotides agree with TRBD2. Germline trimming cut 5 bases from V and 6 bases from J; bases unmatched to any gene: 6. Per the germline V gene, CDR1 is SEHNR and CDR2 is FQNEAQ (reference sequence). The CDR3 is 14 residues long. CDR3 in amino acids: CASSKGLASNEQFF. The CDR3 coding sequence is TGTGCCAGCAGCAAAGGACTAGCAAGCAATGAGCAGTTCTTC. The whole variable domain, remainder taken from reference TRBV7-9 and TRBJ2-1, is DTGVSQNPRHKITKRGQNVTFRCDPISEHNRLYWYRQTLGQGPEFLTYFQNEAQLEKSRLLSDRFSAERPKGSFSTLEIQRTEQGDSAMYLCASSKGLASNEQFFGPGTRLTVL.

This chain links TRBV5-1 with TRBJ2-1, with 8 bases identical to TRBD2. Germline values: CDR1 SGHRS, CDR2 YFSETQ. V lost 6 bases to trimming and J lost 7 bases; unmatched junction nucleotides: 6. The CDR3 covers 13 residues. DNA of the CDR3: TGCGCCAGCACCCCGGGGGGGGAGAATGAGCAGTTCTTC. Translated, it gives CASTPGGENEQFF.

V and J are TRBV9 and TRBJ2-3, with 11 bases that match TRBD2. The CDR3 loop spans 17 amino acids. The V segment lost 3 bases and the J segment 4 bases; nucleotides outside the gene matches: 10. Germline values: CDR1 SGDLS, CDR2 YYNGEE. The CDR3, as DNA: TGTGCCAGCAGCGCCTTAGCGGGAGGGTTAGGGGCAGATACGCAGTATTTT. Translating gives CASSALAGGLGADTQYF.

V usage is TRBV6-2 or TRBV6-3 and J usage is TRBJ1-2, with D possibly TRBD1 on 6 matching bases. Germline V gives CDR1 MNHEY, CDR2 SVGEGT. V was clipped by 4 bases and J by 6 bases, with 21 bases between them. The CDR3 extends over 16 amino acids. The CDR3 loop is CASSFSLNRVEDGYTF. The CDR3 bases are TGTGCCAGCAGTTTTTCACTCAACAGGGTTGAAGATGGCTACACCTTC.

The chain joins TRBV5-8 to TRBJ2-3; D remains ambiguous. V shed 2 bases and J shed 2 bases, with 3 bases lying between them. This CDR3 is built from 12 residues. Per the germline V gene, CDR1 is SGHTS and CDR2 is YDEGEE. In nucleotides, the CDR3 is TGTGCCAGCAGCTTACACACAGATACGCAGTATTTT. It codes for CASSLHTDTQYF.

This chain joins TRBV19 and TRBJ2-5, with 8 bases lining up with TRBD2. Trimming cost V 2 bases and J 2 bases; bases outside gene matches: 7. The CDR3 sequence is 16 residues long. Germline V lookup: CDR1 LNHDA, CDR2 SQIVND (reference sequence). The CDR3 reads CASSIPNRGGQETQYF. The CDR3 nucleotides are TGTGCCAGTAGTATACCAAACCGGGGGGGACAAGAGACCCAGTACTTC.

The chain recombines TRBV5-1 with TRBJ2-7, with D perhaps matching TRBD1 or TRBD2 (5 bases each). The V end lost 3 bases, the J end lost 3 bases, and 16 bases lay between the germline ends. Per the germline V gene, CDR1 is SGHRS and CDR2 is YFSETQ. CDR3 length: 15 residues. CDR3 residues: CASSSTGTDGYEQYF. CDR3 DNA sequence: TGCGCCAGCAGCTCAACCGGGACGGACGGCTACGAGCAGTACTTC.

V and J are TRBV4-3 and TRBJ2-7; tentatively, D is TRBD1 or TRBD2 (6 bases each). The CDR3 is 14 amino acids. With 1 base removed from V and 2 bases from J, the gap between germline ends came to 9 bases. Germline loops: CDR1 LGHNA, CDR2 YSLEER. CDR3 protein: CASSQAEGAYEQYF. The CDR3 region has the DNA TGCGCCAGCAGCCAAGCGGAGGGGGCCTACGAGCAGTACTTC.

The chain uses TRBV9 and TRBJ2-7; the D gene is possibly TRBD1 (7 bases). Germline-derived CDR1 and CDR2 are SGDLS and YYNGEE. Between the trimmed V and J ends, which lost 4 bases and 4 bases, there was a span of 18 bases. The CDR3 runs to 15 residues. The CDR3 DNA follows: TGTGCCAGCAGCCCCGGCGGGACAGTCTTATACGAGCAGTACTTC. Translated: CASSPGGTVLYEQYF.

The J gene is TRBJ1-1, the V gene TRBV5-1; D not resolved. Trimming took off 0 bases at V and 1 base at J, with 10 bases between the two ends. Per germline, CDR1 SGHRS and CDR2 YFSETQ. This CDR3 spans 15 amino acids. The CDR3, as DNA: TGCGCCAGCAGCTTGGTTCCGGGAACGAACACTGAAGCTTTCTTT. As protein: CASSLVPGTNTEAFF.

This chain uses TRBV5-1 with TRBJ2-3; D not certain. CDR3 length: 16 amino acids. The V end was cut by 1 base, the J end by 1 base, with 13 bases between. Germline-derived CDR1 and CDR2 are SGHRS and YFSETQ. CDR3 region: CASSLSSGPRTDTQYF. The CDR3 DNA sequence: TGCGCCAGCAGCTTGTCGTCCGGGCCCCGCACAGATACGCAGTATTTT.

This chain links TRBV30 with TRBJ1-1; D gene unclear. This CDR3 contains 14 residues. Trimming removed 3 bases from V and 1 base from J, with 12 bases in between. CDR1 and CDR2 (germline): GTSNPN, SVGIG (reference sequence). The CDR3 here is CAWRSIGWNTEAFF. For the CDR3, the DNA is TGTGCCTGGAGGTCAATCGGGTGGAACACTGAAGCTTTCTTT.

The chain couples TRBV28 to TRBJ1-5, with a weak D call TRBD1 (6 bases). V gave up 4 bases and J gave up 11 bases, with 18 bases separating them. Germline CDR1 reads MDHEN; CDR2 reads SYDVKM. This CDR3 comprises 14 residues. Here the CDR3 reads CASSSGDRQGTQHF. The CDR3 region has the DNA TGTGCCAGCAGTTCTGGGGACCGCCAGGGGACCCAGCATTTT.

This clone was detected only once. The CDR3: CASKSTGLEWYF. CDR3 sequence (DNA): TGTGCCAGTAAGTCGACAGGGCTTGAGTGGTACTTC. This chain links TRBV2 with TRBJ2-7, with 7 bases fitting TRBD1. CDR3 length: 12 amino acids. The ends lost 9 bases at V and 12 bases at J; junction bases unmatched: 14. Germline V lookup: CDR1 SNHLY, CDR2 FYNNEI. The entire variable domain, with the rest obtained from reference TRBV2 and TRBJ2-7, is as follows: EPEVTQTPSHQVTQMGQEVILRCVPISNHLYFYWYRQILGQKVEFLVSFYNNEISEKSEIFDDQFSVERPDGSNFTLKIRSTKLEDSAMYFCASKSTGLEWYFGPGTRLTVT.

This CDR3 is CASSDGQGGDEQFF. The CDR3 DNA reads TGTGCCAGCAGTGACGGTCAGGGGGGAGATGAGCAGTTCTTC. The chain has TRBV6-4 and TRBJ2-1; a weak D match, TRBD1 (7 bases). V lost 2 bases, J lost 8 bases, and 13 bases lay in between. The CDR3 contains 14 residues. Per the germline V gene, CDR1 is MRHNA and CDR2 is SNTAGT.

V gene TRBV6-4 combines with J gene TRBJ2-1, with TRBD2 as a possible D gene (6 bases). Trimming shortened V by 4 bases and J by 10 bases, and 17 bases separated the two germline ends. The CDR3 length is 14 residues. Germline V lookup: CDR1 MRHNA, CDR2 SNTAGT. The CDR3 loop reads CASSAIGGAGEQFF. The CDR3 DNA follows: TGTGCCAGCAGTGCAATCGGAGGGGCTGGAGAGCAGTTCTTC.

The CDR3 DNA is TGTGCCAGCAGCTTAGATTGGATAGGGGCTGGCTACACCTTC. As protein: CASSLDWIGAGYTF. The chain has TRBV7-9 and TRBJ1-2, with D maybe TRBD1 (5 bases). The length of the CDR3 is 14 residues. The germline V gene encodes CDR1 SEHNR and CDR2 FQNEAQ (reference sequence). Trimming shortened V by 1 base and J by 7 bases, and 13 bases separated the two germline ends.

This chain links TRBV29-1 with TRBJ1-2; no clear D gene. Looked up from germline, CDR1 is SQVTM and CDR2 is ANQGSEA. The ends were cut back, 6 bases at V and 3 bases at J, with 5 bases in the middle. This CDR3 is built from 10 residues. The CDR3 DNA reads as TGCAGCGTCACCGACTATGGCTACACCTTC. It is translated as CSVTDYGYTF.

This chain connects TRBV7-9 to TRBJ1-3; D remains ambiguous. This CDR3 has 16 residues. Germline V gene lookup returns CDR1 SEHNR and CDR2 FQNEAQ (reference sequence). Trimming stripped 2 bases from V and 1 base from J, with 12 bases between. The chain's CDR3 is CASSLPPGFSGNTIYF. CDR3 coding DNA: TGTGCCAGCAGCTTACCCCCCGGCTTTTCTGGAAACACCATATATTTT. The complete variable domain, with remaining parts taken from reference TRBV7-9 and TRBJ1-3, reads DTGVSQNPRHKITKRGQNVTFRCDPISEHNRLYWYRQTLGQGPEFLTYFQNEAQLEKSRLLSDRFSAERPKGSFSTLEIQRTEQGDSAMYLCASSLPPGFSGNTIYFGEGSWLTVV.

The chain links TRBV7-9 to TRBJ2-1; D unresolved. The ends were cut back, 5 bases at V and 3 bases at J, with 5 bases in the middle. This CDR3 is 12 amino acids long. Germline values: CDR1 SEHNR, CDR2 FQNEAQ (reference sequence). CDR3 sequence (DNA): TGTGCCAGCAGCGGGAACTACAATGAGCAGTTCTTC. Translation: CASSGNYNEQFF.

The chain employs TRBV14 and TRBJ2-2; weak D call: TRBD1 (5 bases). Per germline, CDR1 SGHDN and CDR2 FVKESK. V was clipped by 4 bases and J by 3 bases, with 12 bases between them. This CDR3 has 15 amino acids. CDR3 protein: CASSPSPGYTGELFF. CDR3 DNA sequence: TGTGCCAGCAGCCCCTCCCCAGGGTACACCGGGGAGCTGTTTTTT.

This rearrangement joins TRBV18 to TRBJ1-3; D might be TRBD1 (5 bases). Trimming removed 3 bases from V and 0 bases from J, with 15 bases in between. Germline V gene sequence: CDR1 KGHSH, CDR2 LQKENI. The CDR3 extends over 17 amino acids. CDR3: CASSPQGASNSGNTIYF. The CDR3 DNA follows: TGTGCCAGCTCACCCCAAGGGGCGAGTAACTCTGGAAACACCATATATTTT.

This clone was seen at least ten times. The V gene is TRBV3-1 (or the pseudogene TRBV3-2), the J gene TRBJ2-7, with D hard to call. The germline V and J ends were trimmed by 0 bases and 5 bases, with 8 bases remaining between them. CDR3 length: 13 residues. Germline V lookup: CDR1 LGHDT, CDR2 YNNKEL (reference sequence). CDR3 DNA sequence: TGTGCCAGCAGCCAAGATCAATCCCACGAGCAGTACTTC. It specifies CASSQDQSHEQYF.

CDR3 nucleotide sequence: TGTGCCAGCTCAGCGCTCCTTGATGGATCTGGAAACACCATATATTTT. Translated: CASSALLDGSGNTIYF. V usage is TRBV18 and J usage is TRBJ1-3; no firm D call. The V gene's germline CDR1 is KGHSH and CDR2 LQKENI. V was cut by 5 bases and J by 1 base, with 15 bases left in between. This CDR3 region has 16 residues.

The rearrangement uses TRBV11-2 and TRBJ2-3, with TRBD2 matching over 8 bases. The CDR3 has 15 residues. Looked up from germline, CDR1 is SGHAT and CDR2 is FQNNGV. Losses at the gene ends were 3 bases for V and 4 bases for J; bases not matched to a gene: 6. The CDR3 loop is CASSFGGARADTQYF. CDR3 DNA: TGTGCCAGCAGCTTCGGGGGGGCCAGGGCAGATACGCAGTATTTT. Combining the CDR3 with reference TRBV11-2 and TRBJ2-3 gives the whole variable domain EAGVAQSPRYKIIEKRQSVAFWCNPISGHATLYWYQQILGQGPKLLIQFQNNGVVDDSQLPKDRFSAERLKGVDSTLKIQPAKLEDSAVYLCASSFGGARADTQYFGPGTRLTVL.

J is TRBJ2-3 and V is TRBV15; D is possibly TRBD2 (6 bases). The V gene lost 1 base and the J gene lost 2 bases, with 10 bases spanning the gap. Germline lookup yields CDR1 LNHNV and CDR2 YYDKDF (reference sequence). This CDR3 region has 15 residues. This CDR3 is CATSRGGGVTDTQYF. CDR3 coding DNA: TGTGCCACCAGCAGAGGGGGAGGAGTCACAGATACGCAGTATTTT.

The chain couples TRBV5-1 to TRBJ2-7; D uncertain. The CDR3 covers 13 residues. The V end lost 4 bases, the J end lost 6 bases, and 14 bases lay between the germline ends. The germline V gene has CDR1 SGHRS and CDR2 YFSETQ. The CDR3 DNA reads as TGCGCCAGCAGCCCACTGGGGTCAGGCGAGCAGTACTTC. Amino acid sequence: CASSPLGSGEQYF.

The V call is TRBV6-2 or TRBV6-3, the J call TRBJ2-5, with 8 bases identical to TRBD2. Unmatched junction bases numbered 11, after V lost 6 bases and J lost 2 bases. This CDR3 comprises 16 residues. CDR1 and CDR2 from the germline V gene are MNHEY and SVGEGT. CDR3 region: CASSLYGGVPQETQYF. CDR3 bases: TGTGCCAGCAGCCTGTACGGGGGGGTCCCACAAGAGACCCAGTACTTC.

J is TRBJ2-7 and V is TRBV27; D might be TRBD1 (6 bases). This CDR3 has 16 amino acids. Trimming removed 5 bases at V and 3 bases at J, with 20 bases between. CDR1 and CDR2 (germline): MNHEY, SMNVEV (reference sequence). The CDR3 DNA follows: TGTGCCAGCAGTAGACTCCGGGACACCTTGGACTACGAGCAGTACTTC. This translates into CASSRLRDTLDYEQYF.